This T cell receptor beta chain is from a study of early T cells in non-severe SARS-CoV-2 infection. Across the study: Sequencing targeted bulk RNA from unsorted whole blood, leaving chains unpaired. Study-level points and caveats: There was a bias toward anti-spike CD8 responses in VDJdb matching, which missed private and CD4 specificities.

This clonotype was observed a handful of times. Its cognate antigen is unknown. As part of library construction, unique molecular identifiers were attached to individual cDNA molecules. MiXCR, applied by TCRdb to the 5' RACE reads, yields one record per CDR3 protein. The table lists 80,000 to 95,000 distinct CDR3 sequences, over 15% of them singletons, with approximately 5.1% in the top ten. Germline V gene data show CDR1 as MGHRA and CDR2 as YSYEKL. With 1 base removed from V and 2 bases from J, the gap between germline ends came to 9 bases. The CDR3 loop spans 14 amino acids. This receptor was obtained from an adult who was a healthcare worker with PCR-confirmed SARS-CoV-2 infection or an uninfected control (not recorded which). The sequencing here drew on whole blood, taken at baseline. The chain employs TRBV4-1 and TRBJ2-7, with unresolved D. The CDR3 region has the DNA TGCGCCAGCAGCCAAGGGGCGGCCGCCTACGAGCAGTACTTC. Its translation is CASSQGAAAYEQYF.